One and the same sample provided the 20 T cell receptor beta chains below, sequenced in a study of T cells in Graves' hyperthyroidism and ophthalmopathy. TCR beta CDR3 regions were amplified from RNA transcripts. Researchers ran a first-round RT-PCR on the TCR CDR3 using the HTBI primer set. TCRdb itself ran the multiplex PCR reads through MiXCR, one entry per CDR3 protein. The repertoire holds approximately 640,000 distinct CDR3 sequences, with about 18% as singletons. The sequenced sample consisted of blood. These receptors were obtained from a man aged 50 to 60 with Graves' hyperthyroidism.

The sample holds many counts of this clonotype. This chain uses TRBV24-1 with TRBJ2-2, with D possibly being TRBD1 or TRBD2 (5 bases each). The length of the CDR3 is 17 residues. CDR1 KGHDR and CDR2 SFDVKD come from the germline V gene. Trimming took 2 bases from V and 0 from J, leaving 12 bases between them. CDR3 sequence (DNA): TGTGCCACCAGTGATTCGGGGCGCGTTTCGAACACCGGGGAGCTGTTTTTT. Translated: CATSDSGRVSNTGELFF.

This clonotype has more than one count but fewer than ten. The chain employs TRBV7-3 and TRBJ2-3; 7 bases match TRBD2. The germline CDR1 and CDR2 sequences are SGHTA and FQGTGA. J lost 2 bases, V lost 1 base, and 3 bases had no gene match. The CDR3 is 15 residues long. The CDR3 DNA reads as TGTGCCAGCAGCTTAAATAGCGGGTCCACAGATACGCAGTATTTT. Translation gives CASSLNSGSTDTQYF.

V is TRBV15 and J is TRBJ1-1; D ambiguous. V shed 1 base and J shed 6 bases, with 9 bases lying between them. This CDR3 has 13 residues. Per germline, CDR1 LNHNV and CDR2 YYDKDF (reference sequence). As DNA, the CDR3 is TGTGCCACCAGCAGAGTGGTGGACCCTGAAGCTTTCTTT. Encoded protein: CATSRVVDPEAFF.

Points on this clonotype: A much more abundant neighbour one base away suggests this may be a read error. This CDR3 fails to terminate in the conserved phenylalanine or tryptophan, so it likely reflects a read error. The chain couples TRBV20-1 to TRBJ2-3, with D tentatively TRBD1 (7 bases). This CDR3 has 14 amino acids. V dropped 0 bases and J dropped 1 base, with 8 bases sitting between them. Per the germline V gene, CDR1 is DFQATT and CDR2 is SNEGSKA (reference sequence). CDR3 protein: CSARDRGGTDTQYC. CDR3 nucleotide sequence: TGCAGTGCTAGAGACAGGGGGGGCACAGATACGCAGTATTGT.

Concerning this clonotype itself: An end of the junction does not agree with germline; a read error may underlie this. The chain couples TRBV2 to TRBJ2-2, with D perhaps matching TRBD2 (5 bases). The CDR3 consists of 15 residues. Germline lookup yields CDR1 SNHLY and CDR2 FYNNEI. The CDR3 spells CASSKADPNTGELFF. Here the CDR3 DNA reads TGTGCCAGCAGTAAAGCGGACCCGAACACCGGGGAGCTGTTTTTT. Together with reference TRBV2 and TRBJ2-2, the CDR3 gives the full variable domain: EPEVTQTPSHQVTQMGQEVILRCVPISNHLYFYWYRQILGQKVEFLVSFYNNEISEKSEIFDDQFSVERPDGSNFTLKIRSTKLEDSAMYFCASSKADPNTGELFFGEGSRLTVL.

The chain joins TRBV6-5 to TRBJ2-1; D gene unclear. Trimming took 4 bases from V and 8 from J, leaving 15 bases between them. From germline, CDR1 is MNHEY and CDR2 SVGAGI. The CDR3 is 14 residues long. CDR3 sequence reads: CASSLTHGLDEQFF. The DNA of the CDR3 is TGTGCCAGCAGTTTGACCCATGGTTTGGATGAGCAGTTCTTC.

This clonotype was recorded at least ten times. The rearrangement uses TRBV2 and TRBJ2-7, with TRBD1 as a possible D gene (6 bases). Germline V gene data show CDR1 as SNHLY and CDR2 as FYNNEI. This CDR3 spans 14 amino acids. V dropped 4 bases and J dropped 0 bases, with 10 bases sitting between them. In DNA form, the CDR3 reads TGTGCCAGCAGTGGGGACACGAGCTCCTACGAGCAGTACTTC. Its translation: CASSGDTSSYEQYF.

With regard to this clonotype: Relative to the germline gene, one junction end is altered; a read error may explain this. This chain joins TRBV5-4 and TRBJ2-1, with 7 bases matching TRBD1. CDR1 is SGHNT and CDR2 is YYREEE in the germline V gene (reference sequence). This CDR3 is built from 14 residues. CDR3 sequence: CASSLEGAGDEQFF. Here the CDR3 DNA reads TGTGCCAGCAGCTTGGAGGGGGCAGGCGATGAACAGTTCTTC.

This chain connects TRBV11-3 to TRBJ1-1; D gene uncertain. V lost 3 bases and J lost 8, with 16 bases in between. Germline V gives CDR1 SGHNT, CDR2 YENEEA. The CDR3 is made up of 14 amino acids. This CDR3 is CASSLSGPRGEAFF. In DNA, the CDR3 is TGTGCCAGCAGCTTGTCGGGTCCTCGTGGGGAAGCTTTCTTT.

This clonotype was seen at least ten times. CDR3 sequence: CASTPRATMNTEAFF. The DNA for the CDR3 is TGTGCCAGTACTCCTCGGGCGACCATGAACACTGAAGCTTTCTTT. The rearrangement joins TRBV19 to TRBJ1-1; no firm D call. The germline gives CDR1 LNHDA, CDR2 SQIVND (reference sequence). Trimming removed 7 bases at V and 0 bases at J, with 15 bases between. There are 15 residues in the CDR3.

This clonotype has a count of ten or more. The rearrangement joins TRBV11-2 to TRBJ1-2; no firm D call. The CDR3 totals 14 residues. V was pared by 5 bases and J by 7 bases, with 17 bases between. Germline CDR1 and CDR2: SGHAT and FQNNGV. The CDR3 bases are TGTGCCAGCAGCACCGGTAGCCCCAGCCGTGGCTACACCTTC. Protein: CASSTGSPSRGYTF.

This chain links TRBV24-1 with TRBJ2-3; unclear D gene. The CDR3 runs to 14 residues. V was shortened by 0 bases and J by 6 bases, with 9 bases between the two germline ends. Germline loops: CDR1 KGHDR, CDR2 SFDVKD. In nucleotides, the CDR3 is TGTGCCACCAGTGATTTGTACGGAGCTGATACGCAGTATTTT. It codes for CATSDLYGADTQYF.

The chain joins TRBV10-2 to TRBJ1-4; 8 bases are shared with TRBD1. From germline, CDR1 is WSHSY and CDR2 SAAADI. V was clipped by 3 bases and J by 7 bases; unmatched bases: 1. This CDR3 has 13 amino acids. In DNA, the CDR3 is TGCGCCAGCAGTGACAGGGGGCGTGAAAAACTGTTTTTT. This encodes CASSDRGREKLFF.

The chain joins TRBV28 to TRBJ2-7; 9 positions match TRBD1. The CDR3 spans 15 residues. Germline CDR1 MDHEN, CDR2 SYDVKM. V was clipped by 8 bases and J by 2 bases; unmatched bases: 10. The CDR3 bases are TGTGCCAGCTTCGACACAGGGGGCCCAACCTACGAGCAGTACTTC. Amino acids: CASFDTGGPTYEQYF.

This clonotype was counted many times. The rearrangement joins TRBV20-1 to TRBJ2-1; 9 bases are a match to TRBD1. The CDR3 covers 13 residues. Trimming at V came to 6 bases and at J to 6 bases, leaving 6 bases not matched to a gene. The germline CDR1 and CDR2 sequences are DFQATT and SNEGSKA (reference sequence). CDR3 region: CSAPGTGINEQFF. The DNA of the CDR3 is TGCAGTGCCCCCGGGACAGGGATCAATGAGCAGTTCTTC.

This clonotype was counted a few times. This chain links TRBV5-1 with TRBJ2-7, with D unresolved. The CDR3 spans 14 residues. Germline values: CDR1 SGHRS, CDR2 YFSETQ. Trimming left V 1 base short and J 0 bases short, with 8 bases between. CDR3: CASSLKSFSYEQYF. In DNA form, the CDR3 reads TGCGCCAGCAGCTTGAAGAGCTTCTCCTACGAGCAGTACTTC.

The rearrangement joins TRBV10-1 to TRBJ2-1, with 13 bases aligning to TRBD2. Trimming removed 4 bases from V and 5 bases from J; junction bases left unmatched: 2. CDR1 and CDR2 from the germline V gene are WNHNN and SYGVQD (reference sequence). This CDR3 has 15 residues. The CDR3 bases are TGCGCCAGCAGTGGAGGACTAGCGGGGGACAATGAGCAGTTCTTC. This encodes CASSGGLAGDNEQFF.

This sequence joins TRBV29-1 and TRBJ2-5, with 10 positions matching TRBD2. CDR1 and CDR2 from the germline V gene are SQVTM and ANQGSEA. This CDR3 contains 14 residues. V shed 6 bases, J shed 0 bases, and the junction held 4 bases outside the gene matches. This chain's CDR3 is CSVYGTSDQETQYF. The CDR3 DNA follows: TGCAGCGTATACGGGACTAGCGACCAAGAGACCCAGTACTTC.

This clonotype occurred a few times. CDR3 protein: CASSETGTPTGELFF. Here the CDR3 DNA reads TGTGCCAGCAGTGAGACGGGGACACCCACCGGGGAGCTGTTTTTT. The chain uses TRBV6-1 and TRBJ2-2; perhaps TRBD1 as D (6 bases). The CDR3 is made up of 15 amino acids. V gave up 3 bases and J gave up 4 bases, with 12 bases separating them. Germline V gene data show CDR1 as MNHNS and CDR2 as SASEGT.

Concerning this clonotype: This may arise from a read error, as a much more abundant clone is one base away. V usage is TRBV20-1 and J usage is TRBJ2-2; 9 positions agree with TRBD1. After removal of 2 bases from V and 4 bases from J, the junction contained 8 bases not matched to a gene. The CDR3 runs 16 residues. The germline gives CDR1 DFQATT, CDR2 SNEGSKA (reference sequence). In DNA, the CDR3 is TGCAGTGCTAGAAGGGGTTTGACAGGGGGCACCGGGGAGCTGTTTTTT. Translating it yields CSARRGLTGGTGELFF.